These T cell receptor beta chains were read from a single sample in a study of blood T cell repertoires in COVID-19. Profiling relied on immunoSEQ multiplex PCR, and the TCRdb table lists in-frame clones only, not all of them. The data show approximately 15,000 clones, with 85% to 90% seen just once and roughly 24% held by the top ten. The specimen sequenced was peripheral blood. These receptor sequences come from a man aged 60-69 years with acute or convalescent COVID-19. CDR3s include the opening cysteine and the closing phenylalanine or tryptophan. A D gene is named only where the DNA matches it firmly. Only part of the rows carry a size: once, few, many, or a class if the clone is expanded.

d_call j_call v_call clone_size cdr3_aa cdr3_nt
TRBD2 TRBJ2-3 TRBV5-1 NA CASSLSIGRGGTDTQYF TGCGCCAGCAGCTTGTCTATAGGACGGGGGGGCACAGATACGCAGTATTTT
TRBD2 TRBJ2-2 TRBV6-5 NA CASSPAGGGTGELFF TGTGCCAGCAGCCCAGCGGGGGGAGGCACCGGGGAGCTGTTTTTT
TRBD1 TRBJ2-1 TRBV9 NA CASSVEEAPGQGGNEQFF TGTGCCAGCAGCGTAGAGGAGGCTCCGGGACAGGGCGGCAATGAGCAGTTCTTC
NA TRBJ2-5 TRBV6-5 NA CASTITDWQKETQYF TGTGCCAGCACCATAACCGACTGGCAAAAAGAGACCCAGTACTTC
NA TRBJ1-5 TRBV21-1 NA CATHGGTRGVSIQPQHF TGTGCCACCCATGGTGGAACACGCGGGGTTTCGATACAGCCCCAGCATTTT
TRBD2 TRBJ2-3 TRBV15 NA CATSRDSPGPSGVFTDTQYF TGTGCCACCAGCAGGGATAGCCCTGGGCCTAGCGGGGTATTCACAGATACGCAGTATTTT
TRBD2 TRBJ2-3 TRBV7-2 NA CASMDRSGAYTDTQYF TGTGCCAGCATGGATCGGAGCGGGGCCTACACAGATACGCAGTATTTT
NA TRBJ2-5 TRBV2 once CASSAPGRETQYF TGTGCCAGCAGTGCCCCCGGGAGAGAGACCCAGTACTTC
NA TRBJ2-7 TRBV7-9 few CASSRMRGIQEQYF TGTGCCAGCAGCCGGATGAGAGGGATACAGGAGCAGTACTTC
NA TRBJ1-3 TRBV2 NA CASSDRVADTIYF TGTGCCAGCAGCGACAGAGTTGCGGACACCATATATTTT
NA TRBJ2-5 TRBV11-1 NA CASSGRGETQYF TGTGCCAGCAGCGGAAGGGGTGAGACCCAGTACTTC
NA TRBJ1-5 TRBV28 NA CASSWGHNQPQHF TGTGCCAGCAGTTGGGGCCACAATCAGCCCCAGCATTTT
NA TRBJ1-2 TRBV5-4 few CASSFGLGGYTF TGTGCCAGCAGCTTCGGGTTAGGTGGCTACACCTTC
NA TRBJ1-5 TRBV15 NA CATSLPGQPQHF TGTGCCACCAGCCTACCGGGTCAGCCCCAGCATTTT
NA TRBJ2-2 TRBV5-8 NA CASSPMDTGELFF TGTGCCAGCAGCCCTATGGACACCGGGGAGCTGTTTTTT
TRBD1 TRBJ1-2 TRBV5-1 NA CASSSDRGYGYTF TGCGCCAGCAGCTCGGACAGGGGCTATGGCTACACCTTC
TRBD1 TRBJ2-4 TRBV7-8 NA CASSLGDRGNNIQYF TGTGCCAGCAGCTTAGGGGACAGGGGGAATAACATTCAGTACTTC
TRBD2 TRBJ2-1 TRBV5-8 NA CASSLARGLAGYNEQFF TGTGCCAGCAGCTTGGCGAGGGGACTAGCGGGTTACAATGAGCAGTTCTTC
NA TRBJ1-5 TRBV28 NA CASSWRGVTGNQPQHF TGTGCCAGCAGCTGGCGGGGGGTGACGGGCAATCAGCCCCAGCATTTT
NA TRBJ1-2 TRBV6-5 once CASHPSVHGYTF TGTGCCAGCCATCCTTCGGTCCATGGCTACACCTTC
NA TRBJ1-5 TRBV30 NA CAWSSGGGQPQHF TGTGCCTGGAGTAGCGGGGGCGGTCAGCCCCAGCATTTT
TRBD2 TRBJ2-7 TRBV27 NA CASSFRPRGTSGESYEQYF TGTGCCAGCAGTTTTCGACCCCGGGGGACTAGCGGGGAATCCTACGAGCAGTACTTC
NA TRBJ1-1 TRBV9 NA CASRTGGGEAFF TGTGCCAGCAGAACCGGAGGTGGTGAAGCTTTCTTT
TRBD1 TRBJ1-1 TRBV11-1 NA CASSPDRVGTEAFF TGTGCCAGCAGCCCCGACAGGGTGGGGACTGAAGCTTTCTTT
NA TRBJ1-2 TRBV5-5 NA CASSLEQANYGYTF TGTGCCAGCAGCTTGGAACAGGCCAACTATGGCTACACCTTC
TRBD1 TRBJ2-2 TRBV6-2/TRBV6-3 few CASSSGTERVGGELFF TGTGCCAGCAGTTCGGGGACAGAAAGGGTCGGGGGGGAGCTGTTTTTT
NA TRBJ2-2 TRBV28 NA CASSLSALGGELFF TGTGCCAGCAGTTTATCGGCCCTAGGCGGGGAGCTGTTTTTT
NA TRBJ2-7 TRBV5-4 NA CASSNAPKKSEQYF TGTGCCAGCAGCAACGCTCCAAAGAAGAGCGAGCAGTACTTC
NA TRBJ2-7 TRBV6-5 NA CASSYSTPDSIKYF TGTGCCAGCAGTTACTCGACCCCGGACAGCATCAAGTACTTC
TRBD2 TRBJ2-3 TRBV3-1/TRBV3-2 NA CASSQQRGAGTDTQYF TGTGCCAGCAGCCAGCAGCGGGGGGCGGGCACAGATACGCAGTATTTT
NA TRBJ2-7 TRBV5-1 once CASSSGNYEQYF TGCGCCAGCAGCTCCGGGAACTACGAGCAGTACTTC
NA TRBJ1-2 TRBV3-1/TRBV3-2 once CASSQEAQGRGYTF TGTGCCAGCAGCCAAGAGGCACAGGGTCGAGGCTACACCTTC
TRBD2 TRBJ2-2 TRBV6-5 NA CASSYSLAGATGELFF TGTGCCAGCAGTTACTCCCTAGCGGGAGCCACCGGGGAGCTGTTTTTT
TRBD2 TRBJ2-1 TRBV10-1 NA CASSEKLAGTEQFF TGCGCCAGCAGTGAAAAGCTAGCGGGAACTGAGCAGTTCTTC
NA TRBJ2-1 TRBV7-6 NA CASSLGPGDGYNEQFF TGTGCCAGCAGCTTAGGACCAGGGGATGGCTACAATGAGCAGTTCTTC
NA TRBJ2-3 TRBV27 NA CASSPSSTDTQYF TGTGCCAGCAGTCCGTCTAGCACAGATACGCAGTATTTT
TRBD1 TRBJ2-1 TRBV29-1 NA CSADRGPNNEQFF TGCAGCGCGGACAGGGGGCCTAACAATGAGCAGTTCTTC
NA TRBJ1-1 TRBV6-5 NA CASSPSRQTEAFF TGTGCCAGCAGCCCCTCCAGACAGACTGAAGCTTTCTTT
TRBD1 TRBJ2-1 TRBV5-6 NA CASSVGDSSFYNEQFF TGTGCCAGCAGCGTGGGGGACAGCAGCTTCTACAATGAGCAGTTCTTC
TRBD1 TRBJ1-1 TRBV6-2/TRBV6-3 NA CASSYRAGQTTEAFF TGTGCCAGCAGTTACCGGGCGGGACAGACCACTGAAGCTTTCTTT
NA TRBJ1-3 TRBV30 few CAWSVSGNTIYF TGTGCCTGGAGTGTAAGCGGAAACACCATATATTTT
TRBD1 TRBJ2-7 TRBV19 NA CASRAGTGNSYEQYF TGTGCCAGTAGGGCCGGGACAGGCAACTCCTACGAGCAGTACTTC
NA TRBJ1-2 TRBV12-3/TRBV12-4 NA CASSFVIAGGYTF TGTGCCAGCAGTTTCGTAATAGCTGGTGGCTACACCTTC
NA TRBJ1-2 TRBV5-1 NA CASRSRDYYGYTF TGCGCCAGCAGAAGTCGGGATTACTATGGCTACACCTTC
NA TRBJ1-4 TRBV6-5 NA CASSLPSSGNEKLFF TGTGCCAGCAGTCTTCCGTCGAGCGGTAATGAAAAACTGTTTTTT
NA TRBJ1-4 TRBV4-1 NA CASSQGRLGGDNEKLFF TGCGCCAGCAGCCAAGGACGACTCGGGGGGGATAATGAAAAACTGTTTTTT
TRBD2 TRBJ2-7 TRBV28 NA CASKLAGGSYEQYF TGTGCCAGCAAACTAGCGGGAGGGTCCTACGAGCAGTACTTC
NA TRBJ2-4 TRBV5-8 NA CASDPPQGDKNIQYF TGTGCCAGCGACCCCCCCCAGGGTGACAAAAACATTCAGTACTTC
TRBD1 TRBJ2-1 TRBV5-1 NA CASSARTGATSSYNEQFF TGCGCCAGCAGCGCGAGGACAGGGGCGACCTCCTCCTACAATGAGCAGTTCTTC
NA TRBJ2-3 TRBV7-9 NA CASSLGSSGHTTDTQYF TGTGCCAGCAGCTTAGGGAGTAGCGGTCATACTACAGATACGCAGTATTTT
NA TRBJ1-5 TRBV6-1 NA CASSDYGLSQPSYQPQHF TGTGCCAGCAGTGATTACGGACTGTCCCAACCTTCCTATCAGCCCCAGCATTTT
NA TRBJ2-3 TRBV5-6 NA CASSYNRYTDTQYF TGTGCCAGCAGCTATAACAGGTACACAGATACGCAGTATTTT
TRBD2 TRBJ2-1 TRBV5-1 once CASSLELAGGLSYNEQFF TGCGCCAGCAGCTTGGAACTAGCGGGGGGTCTCTCCTACAATGAGCAGTTCTTC
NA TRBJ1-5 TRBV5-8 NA CASSLEGLWNQPQHF TGTGCCAGCAGCTTGGAGGGGTTGTGGAATCAGCCCCAGCATTTT
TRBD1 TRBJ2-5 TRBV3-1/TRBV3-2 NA CASSPRGSQSETQYF TGTGCCAGCAGCCCCAGGGGGAGTCAGTCGGAGACCCAGTACTTC
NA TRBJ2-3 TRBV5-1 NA CASTGADTQYF TGCGCCAGCACGGGGGCAGATACGCAGTATTTT
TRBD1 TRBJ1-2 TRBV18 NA CASSATGQYGYTF TGTGCCAGCTCAGCGACAGGGCAGTATGGCTACACCTTC
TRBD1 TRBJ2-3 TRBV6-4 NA CASSRSTGKADTQYF TGTGCCAGCAGCCGTTCGACAGGGAAGGCAGATACGCAGTATTTT
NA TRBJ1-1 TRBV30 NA CAWSEGETEAFF TGTGCCTGGAGTGAGGGGGAAACTGAAGCTTTCTTT
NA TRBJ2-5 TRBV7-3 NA CASSLMRLETQYF TGTGCCAGCAGCTTAATGCGACTAGAGACCCAGTACTTC